This T cell receptor (beta chain) was found in a study of beta chain features in type 1 diabetes. Study observations and caveats: In patients and controls equally, PCR might favor templates that are shorter.

Details on this clone: Its target is unknown.

This CDR3 is built from 14 residues. With V trimmed by 4 bases and J by 5 bases, 3 bases remained unmatched. The germline V gene has CDR1 ENHRY and CDR2 SYGVKD. Expressed TCRB transcripts got sequenced, as all isolated RNA was reverse transcribed. The table came from immunoSEQ multiplex PCR; TCRdb's copy has only in-frame clones and leaves some out. The sample has 400,000 to 600,000 clones, approximately 28% seen once; the top ten hold 0.065%. Specimen: naive CD4+ T cells from blood. The receptor was derived from a young man in good health. The V call is TRBV10-3, the J call TRBJ2-1; 9 bases are shared with TRBD1. The CDR3 protein is CAISADRGDNEQFF. DNA of the CDR3: TGTGCCATCAGTGCGGACAGGGGAGACAATGAGCAGTTCTTC.